This passage covers 22 T cell receptor beta chains from one sample sequenced in a study of blood T cell repertoires in COVID-19. Sequenced by immunoSEQ multiplex PCR; TCRdb stores in-frame clones only, minus some. The data contain 200,000 to 250,000 clones, 88% of them singletons. The material sequenced was peripheral blood. The source of these receptors is a man aged 18 to 29 with active or convalescent COVID-19.

J is TRBJ2-7 and V is TRBV3-1 (or the pseudogene TRBV3-2); 10 bases line up with TRBD1. CDR1 and CDR2 from the germline V gene are LGHDT and YNNKEL (reference sequence). The trim removed 3 bases at V and 4 bases at J, leaving 3 bases unmatched. The CDR3 sequence is 14 residues long. In DNA, the CDR3 is TGTGCCAGCAGCCACGGGACAGGGGCTTACGAGCAGTACTTC. It yields the protein CASSHGTGAYEQYF.

This chain uses TRBV4-3 with TRBJ2-1, with D possibly matching TRBD1 (5 bases). Germline assignment: CDR1 LGHNA and CDR2 YSLEER. CDR3 length: 15 amino acids. Deletions cut 4 bases from V and 6 bases from J, with 16 bases between. The CDR3 DNA reads as TGCGCCAGCAGCCGTTCTTCGGACAAGACCAATGAGCAGTTCTTC. Translated: CASSRSSDKTNEQFF.

The rearrangement uses TRBV29-1 and TRBJ2-1; 7 positions agree with TRBD1. V shed 3 bases and J 3 bases; nucleotides not matched to a gene: 8. This CDR3 comprises 15 residues. Germline V lookup: CDR1 SQVTM, CDR2 ANQGSEA. CDR3 bases: TGCAGCGTTGAGTCGCGGCAGGGGGTCTACAATGAGCAGTTCTTC. Protein product: CSVESRQGVYNEQFF.

The gene calls are TRBV19 and TRBJ2-7, with D possibly being TRBD2 (7 bases). Per germline, CDR1 LNHDA and CDR2 SQIVND (reference sequence). The CDR3 is 15 amino acids. Trimming shortened V by 9 bases and J by 0 bases, and 18 bases separated the two germline ends. The CDR3 loop reads CASQISAGASYEQYF. CDR3 nucleotide sequence: TGTGCCAGCCAGATTTCGGCGGGGGCCTCCTACGAGCAGTACTTC.

The chain carries TRBV7-9 and TRBJ1-5; D is ambiguous. This CDR3 has 13 amino acids. Per germline, CDR1 SEHNR and CDR2 FQNEAQ (reference sequence). Trimming took off 4 bases at V and 4 bases at J, with 8 bases between the two ends. CDR3 in amino acids: CASSYEKNQPQHF. The CDR3, as DNA: TGTGCCAGCAGCTACGAGAAAAATCAGCCCCAGCATTTT.

This chain joins TRBV3-1 (or the pseudogene TRBV3-2) and TRBJ2-5; TRBD2 aligns across 9 bases. Unmatched junction bases numbered 5, after V lost 4 bases and J lost 2 bases. The CDR3 runs to 15 residues. Germline V gene sequence: CDR1 LGHDT, CDR2 YNNKEL (reference sequence). The CDR3 here is CASSPSGTLQETQYF. For the CDR3, the DNA is TGTGCCAGCAGCCCTAGCGGGACCTTACAAGAGACCCAGTACTTC.

This chain joins TRBV28 and TRBJ1-6, with D uncertain. CDR1 and CDR2 from the germline V gene are MDHEN and SYDVKM. V was trimmed by 2 bases and J by 0 bases, leaving 11 bases between them. The CDR3 loop spans 17 amino acids. The chain's CDR3 is CASSLRGQSSYNSPLHF. In nucleotides, the CDR3 is TGTGCCAGCAGTTTAAGAGGCCAAAGCTCCTATAATTCACCCCTCCACTTT. The complete variable domain, with remaining parts taken from reference TRBV28 and TRBJ1-6, reads DVKVTQSSRYLVKRTGEKVFLECVQDMDHENMFWYRQDPGLGLRLIYFSYDVKMKEKGDIPEGYSVSREKKERFSLILESASTNQTSMYLCASSLRGQSSYNSPLHFGNGTRLTVT.

V gene TRBV4-2 combines with J gene TRBJ2-1; D possibly corresponds to TRBD1 (7 bases). V lost 0 bases, J lost 2 bases, and 11 bases lay in between. Germline values: CDR1 LGHNA, CDR2 YNFKEQ. This CDR3 spans 16 amino acids. The CDR3 DNA reads TGTGCCAGCAGCCAAGAAGGGGGCGGGACCTACAATGAGCAGTTCTTC. Translation: CASSQEGGGTYNEQFF.

There are a few counts of this clone. The chain recombines TRBV3-1 (or the pseudogene TRBV3-2) with TRBJ1-2; a weak D match, TRBD1 (5 bases). The V gene's germline CDR1 is LGHDT and CDR2 YNNKEL (reference sequence). The CDR3 runs 18 residues. The V and J ends lost 4 bases and 2 bases respectively, with 23 bases between them. The CDR3 nucleotides are TGTGCCAGCAGCCCAGGGTTCAGCCCAACGCGCGCGAACTATGGCTACACCTTC. It yields the protein CASSPGFSPTRANYGYTF.

The J gene is TRBJ2-1, the V gene TRBV6-4; possible D gene TRBD1, 6 bases. The germline V and J ends were trimmed by 6 bases and 4 bases, with 16 bases remaining between them. Germline CDR1 is MRHNA and CDR2 is SNTAGT. CDR3 length: 15 residues. For the CDR3, the DNA is TGTGCCAGCAGCCCCGTAGGGGGAGAGTACAATGAGCAGTTCTTC. It is translated as CASSPVGGEYNEQFF.

This clone was observed once. The V gene is TRBV12-3 or TRBV12-4, the J gene TRBJ2-2, with D tentatively TRBD1 (5 bases). V was cut by 8 bases and J by 4 bases, with 11 bases left in between. The CDR3 covers 13 residues. The CDR3 coding sequence is TGTGCCAGCGGGGCAGGGCCCACCGGGGAGCTGTTTTTT. It encodes CASGAGPTGELFF.

The V gene is TRBV5-1, the J gene TRBJ2-3; D is perhaps TRBD2 (7 bases). The V gene lost 5 bases and the J gene lost 4 bases, with 14 bases spanning the gap. Germline CDR1 SGHRS, CDR2 YFSETQ. The CDR3 has 14 residues. The CDR3 DNA is TGCGCCAGCAGTATCGGGGGGCCTGCAGATACGCAGTATTTT. Translated: CASSIGGPADTQYF.

This clone was detected a few times. V usage is TRBV4-2 and J usage is TRBJ2-7, with 11 bases that match TRBD2. Germline V gene data show CDR1 as LGHNA and CDR2 as YNFKEQ. V trimming: 3 bases; J trimming: 3 bases; junction bases outside the gene matches: 4. The CDR3 has 15 residues. The CDR3 protein is CASSQGTSGVYEQYF. The CDR3 bases are TGTGCCAGCAGCCAGGGGACTAGCGGTGTCTACGAGCAGTACTTC.

This sequence joins TRBV19 and TRBJ1-2; D is possibly TRBD1 (5 bases). Trimming removed 5 bases at V and 7 bases at J, with 11 bases between. The CDR3 extends over 12 amino acids. Germline CDR1 reads LNHDA; CDR2 reads SQIVND (reference sequence). This CDR3 reads CASSGIGGGYTF. CDR3 DNA sequence: TGTGCCAGTAGTGGGATCGGGGGTGGCTACACCTTC. Based on the CDR3 plus reference TRBV19 and TRBJ1-2, the full variable domain is DGGITQSPKYLFRKEGQNVTLSCEQNLNHDAMYWYRQDPGQGLRLIYYSQIVNDFQKGDIAEGYSVSREKKESFPLTVTSAQKNPTAFYLCASSGIGGGYTFGSGTRLTVV.

CDR3: CASRIAGGDYGYTF. CDR3 nucleotide sequence: TGTGCCAGTAGAATCGCAGGGGGCGACTATGGCTACACCTTC. J is TRBJ1-2 and V is TRBV19, with 8 bases aligning to TRBD1. Per the germline V gene, CDR1 is LNHDA and CDR2 is SQIVND (reference sequence). J lost 3 bases, V lost 6 bases, and 6 bases had no gene match. The CDR3 is made up of 14 amino acids. Full variable domain (missing parts from reference TRBV19 and TRBJ1-2): DGGITQSPKYLFRKEGQNVTLSCEQNLNHDAMYWYRQDPGQGLRLIYYSQIVNDFQKGDIAEGYSVSREKKESFPLTVTSAQKNPTAFYLCASRIAGGDYGYTFGSGTRLTVV.

The V gene is TRBV19, the J gene TRBJ1-1; D is unresolved. V shed 6 bases and J shed 5 bases, with 16 bases lying between them. CDR3 length: 14 amino acids. Per germline, CDR1 LNHDA and CDR2 SQIVND (reference sequence). The CDR3 coding sequence is TGTGCCAGTAGATACTCGAGAGGCGTTACTGAAGCTTTCTTT. It codes for CASRYSRGVTEAFF.

This chain links TRBV7-2 with TRBJ1-4; 12 bases fit TRBD1. CDR1 and CDR2 from the germline V gene are SGHTA and FQGNSA. There are 15 residues in the CDR3. V gave up 6 bases and J gave up 7 bases; unmatched junction bases: 6. The CDR3 DNA is TGTGCCAGCAGAGACCCGGGACAGGGGGCTGAAAAACTGTTTTTT. Its protein product is CASRDPGQGAEKLFF.

This rearrangement joins TRBV15 to TRBJ1-3; D is unresolved. With 3 bases removed from V and 8 bases from J, the gap between germline ends came to 11 bases. This CDR3 region has 13 residues. CDR1 is LNHNV and CDR2 is YYDKDF in the germline V gene (reference sequence). The CDR3 bases are TGTGCCACCAGCAGGGAAGACGGGTACACCATATATTTT. Amino acid sequence: CATSREDGYTIYF.

The gene calls are TRBV5-1 and TRBJ2-1, with D tentatively TRBD2 (6 bases). V was trimmed by 2 bases and J by 4 bases, leaving 13 bases between them. CDR1 is SGHRS, CDR2 YFSETQ, per germline. CDR3 size: 15 residues. The CDR3 DNA is TGCGCCAGCAGCTTAGCGGGCCTTGGGTACAATGAGCAGTTCTTC. Its translation is CASSLAGLGYNEQFF.

This clone was counted a single time. V usage is TRBV4-2 and J usage is TRBJ1-5; D remains unclear. This CDR3 spans 15 amino acids. Germline-derived CDR1 and CDR2 are LGHNA and YNFKEQ. V shed 1 base and J shed 7 bases, with 14 bases lying between them. The CDR3: CASSQGSGIRQPQHF. CDR3 in DNA: TGTGCCAGCAGCCAAGGTTCGGGTATAAGGCAGCCCCAGCATTTT.

The gene calls are TRBV6-5 and TRBJ2-1; TRBD2 agrees at 14 bases. The CDR3 length is 16 residues. Losses at the gene ends were 2 bases for V and 7 bases for J; bases not matched to a gene: 4. Per germline, CDR1 MNHEY and CDR2 SVGAGI. CDR3 nucleotides: TGTGCCAGCAGTTACCCGGGACTAGCGGGAGTTAATGAGCAGTTCTTC. This translates into CASSYPGLAGVNEQFF.

V and J are TRBV7-8 and TRBJ2-3, with 10 bases that match TRBD2. The CDR3 runs to 18 residues. V was pared by 1 base and J by 2 bases, with 9 bases of the junction left unmatched. CDR1 and CDR2 (germline): SGHVS, FQNEAQ. CDR3 sequence reads: CASSLVLAGDWYTDTQYF. Written as DNA, the CDR3 is TGTGCCAGCAGCTTAGTTCTAGCGGGGGATTGGTACACAGATACGCAGTATTTT.